This is a list of T cell receptor beta chains from one sample in a study of control samples from healthy donors and cancer patients. Repertoires were generated with immunoSEQ multiplex PCR, while TCRdb's copy carries only in-frame clones and drops some. The repertoire holds about 60,000 clones, approximately 86% seen once, with 3.5% to 4% in the top ten. Source material: blood. The origin of the receptors is a man aged 50 or older in good health. Each CDR3 is given with its conserved first and last residue. Fields, in order: CDR3 protein, CDR3 DNA, clone size, CDR3 length, J gene, V gene, D gene. D genes are given only for firm matches. Clone size is shown for a subset of rows, as once, few, many or a class of expanded clone.

cdr3_aa: CASSPGQAKSGNTIYF; cdr3_nt: TGTGCCAGCAGCCCCGGACAGGCCAAATCTGGAAACACCATATATTTT; clone_size: NA; cdr3_length: 16; j_call: TRBJ1-3; v_call: TRBV11-3; d_call: TRBD1
cdr3_aa: CATVDSGGRPLHF; cdr3_nt: TGTGCTACCGTTGACTCAGGAGGAAGACCCCTCCACTTT; clone_size: NA; cdr3_length: 13; j_call: TRBJ1-6; v_call: TRBV7-8; d_call: NA
cdr3_aa: CSVGGGNQPQHF; cdr3_nt: TGCAGCGTGGGGGGAGGCAATCAGCCCCAGCATTTT; clone_size: once; cdr3_length: 12; j_call: TRBJ1-5; v_call: TRBV29-1; d_call: NA
cdr3_aa: CASKSRLAQITDTQYF; cdr3_nt: TGTGCCAGCAAATCCCGACTAGCTCAAATCACAGATACGCAGTATTTT; clone_size: once; cdr3_length: 16; j_call: TRBJ2-3; v_call: TRBV19; d_call: TRBD2
cdr3_aa: CASSDRGRDSYEQYF; cdr3_nt: TGTGCCAGCAGTGATCGGGGGAGGGACTCCTACGAGCAGTACTTC; clone_size: NA; cdr3_length: 15; j_call: TRBJ2-7; v_call: TRBV2; d_call: TRBD2
cdr3_aa: CASSSNRGGNQPQHF; cdr3_nt: TGTGCCAGCAGTTCTAACAGGGGTGGCAATCAGCCCCAGCATTTT; clone_size: NA; cdr3_length: 15; j_call: TRBJ1-5; v_call: TRBV28; d_call: TRBD1
cdr3_aa: CASPNRGRENTEAFF; cdr3_nt: TGTGCCAGCCCAAACAGGGGGCGAGAGAACACTGAAGCTTTCTTT; clone_size: NA; cdr3_length: 15; j_call: TRBJ1-1; v_call: TRBV27; d_call: TRBD1
cdr3_aa: CASSLLAGGIYEQYF; cdr3_nt: TGTGCCAGCAGCTTATTAGCGGGAGGAATATACGAGCAGTACTTC; clone_size: NA; cdr3_length: 15; j_call: TRBJ2-7; v_call: TRBV7-2; d_call: TRBD2
cdr3_aa: CASSPALGYEQFF; cdr3_nt: TGTGCCAGCAGCCCCGCCCTGGGATATGAGCAGTTCTTC; clone_size: NA; cdr3_length: 13; j_call: TRBJ2-1; v_call: TRBV14; d_call: NA
cdr3_aa: CASSLDLGREGNYEQYF; cdr3_nt: TGTGCCAGCAGCTTAGATCTAGGGAGAGAGGGGAACTACGAGCAGTACTTC; clone_size: NA; cdr3_length: 17; j_call: TRBJ2-7; v_call: TRBV11-2; d_call: NA
cdr3_aa: CASSFGPEGTEAFF; cdr3_nt: TGTGCCAGCAGTTTCGGACCAGAGGGCACTGAAGCTTTCTTT; clone_size: NA; cdr3_length: 14; j_call: TRBJ1-1; v_call: TRBV6-2/TRBV6-3; d_call: NA
cdr3_aa: CASGLGYNSPLHF; cdr3_nt: TGTGCCAGCGGCCTGGGCTATAATTCACCCCTCCACTTT; clone_size: NA; cdr3_length: 13; j_call: TRBJ1-6; v_call: TRBV6-5; d_call: NA
cdr3_aa: CAWSGPTIEAFF; cdr3_nt: TGTGCCTGGAGCGGGCCGACCATTGAAGCTTTCTTT; clone_size: few; cdr3_length: 12; j_call: TRBJ1-1; v_call: TRBV30; d_call: NA
cdr3_aa: CASSLVGLGDNEQFF; cdr3_nt: TGTGCCAGCAGCTTGGTGGGACTAGGAGACAATGAGCAGTTCTTC; clone_size: few; cdr3_length: 15; j_call: TRBJ2-1; v_call: TRBV5-4; d_call: TRBD2
cdr3_aa: CASSKGTGSYEQYF; cdr3_nt: TGTGCCAGCAGCAAGGGGACAGGGTCCTACGAGCAGTACTTC; clone_size: NA; cdr3_length: 14; j_call: TRBJ2-7; v_call: TRBV6-5; d_call: TRBD1
cdr3_aa: CASSTSSYNSPLHF; cdr3_nt: TGTGCCAGCAGTACCAGCTCCTATAATTCACCCCTCCACTTT; clone_size: NA; cdr3_length: 14; j_call: TRBJ1-6; v_call: TRBV28; d_call: NA
cdr3_aa: CASSPDSAYEQYF; cdr3_nt: TGTGCCAGCAGCCCGGACAGCGCCTACGAGCAGTACTTC; clone_size: NA; cdr3_length: 13; j_call: TRBJ2-7; v_call: TRBV6-4; d_call: NA
cdr3_aa: CASSGRGGTQYF; cdr3_nt: TGTGCCAGCAGCGGGCGCGGGGGGACCCAGTACTTC; clone_size: NA; cdr3_length: 12; j_call: TRBJ2-5; v_call: TRBV7-3; d_call: TRBD2
cdr3_aa: CASSITAAANQPQHF; cdr3_nt: TGTGCCAGTAGTATAACTGCGGCTGCCAATCAGCCCCAGCATTTT; clone_size: NA; cdr3_length: 15; j_call: TRBJ1-5; v_call: TRBV19; d_call: NA
cdr3_aa: CASSSWTGKDTQYF; cdr3_nt: TGTGCCAGCAGCTCCTGGACAGGGAAGGATACGCAGTATTTT; clone_size: NA; cdr3_length: 14; j_call: TRBJ2-3; v_call: TRBV11-3; d_call: TRBD1
cdr3_aa: CASPRSTGEQFF; cdr3_nt: TGTGCCTCACCAAGGAGTACAGGGGAGCAGTTCTTC; clone_size: NA; cdr3_length: 12; j_call: TRBJ2-1; v_call: TRBV28; d_call: NA
cdr3_aa: CASSPQGGNYGYTF; cdr3_nt: TGTGCCAGCAGCCCACAGGGGGGGAACTATGGCTACACCTTC; clone_size: NA; cdr3_length: 14; j_call: TRBJ1-2; v_call: TRBV3-1/TRBV3-2; d_call: TRBD1
cdr3_aa: CASSLAHQRESSYNEQFF; cdr3_nt: TGTGCCAGCAGCTTAGCCCACCAGCGGGAGAGCTCCTACAATGAGCAGTTCTTC; clone_size: NA; cdr3_length: 18; j_call: TRBJ2-1; v_call: TRBV7-8; d_call: TRBD2
cdr3_aa: CASSLLWDGEETQYF; cdr3_nt: TGTGCCAGCAGCCTCCTTTGGGACGGCGAAGAGACCCAGTACTTC; clone_size: NA; cdr3_length: 15; j_call: TRBJ2-5; v_call: TRBV7-6; d_call: NA
cdr3_aa: CASSLSGSIAGELFF; cdr3_nt: TGCGCCAGCAGCTTGAGCGGGAGCATCGCCGGGGAGCTGTTTTTT; clone_size: NA; cdr3_length: 15; j_call: TRBJ2-2; v_call: TRBV5-1; d_call: TRBD2
cdr3_aa: CASRTGTNNSPLHF; cdr3_nt: TGTGCCAGCAGGACCGGGACAAACAATTCACCCCTCCACTTT; clone_size: NA; cdr3_length: 14; j_call: TRBJ1-6; v_call: TRBV28; d_call: NA
cdr3_aa: CASHGQGGSPLHF; cdr3_nt: TGTGCCAGCCACGGGCAGGGAGGTTCACCCCTCCACTTT; clone_size: NA; cdr3_length: 13; j_call: TRBJ1-6; v_call: TRBV11-1; d_call: NA
cdr3_aa: CASSAGKSGNTIYF; cdr3_nt: TGCGCCAGCAGTGCCGGCAAATCTGGAAACACCATATATTTT; clone_size: NA; cdr3_length: 14; j_call: TRBJ1-3; v_call: TRBV10-1; d_call: NA
cdr3_aa: CASSLRQGPTDTQYF; cdr3_nt: TGCGCCAGCAGTCTTCGACAGGGGCCCACAGATACGCAGTATTTT; clone_size: NA; cdr3_length: 15; j_call: TRBJ2-3; v_call: TRBV10-1; d_call: TRBD1
cdr3_aa: CASRWDGDTEAFF; cdr3_nt: TGTGCCAGTAGGTGGGACGGGGACACTGAAGCTTTCTTT; clone_size: NA; cdr3_length: 13; j_call: TRBJ1-1; v_call: TRBV19; d_call: NA
cdr3_aa: CASTTAFDEQFF; cdr3_nt: TGTGCCAGCACAACAGCGTTCGACGAGCAGTTCTTC; clone_size: NA; cdr3_length: 12; j_call: TRBJ2-1; v_call: TRBV7-9; d_call: NA
cdr3_aa: CASNKEEKRRWTGELFF; cdr3_nt: TGTGCCAGCAATAAAGAGGAAAAAAGGAGGTGGACCGGGGAGCTGTTTTTT; clone_size: NA; cdr3_length: 17; j_call: TRBJ2-2; v_call: TRBV28; d_call: NA
cdr3_aa: CASSLQGVGTEAFF; cdr3_nt: TGTGCCAGCAGCCTACAGGGGGTGGGCACTGAAGCTTTCTTT; clone_size: NA; cdr3_length: 14; j_call: TRBJ1-1; v_call: TRBV7-9; d_call: TRBD1
cdr3_aa: CASSPLAGAVETQYF; cdr3_nt: TGTGCCAGCAGCCCCTTGGCGGGAGCGGTAGAGACCCAGTACTTC; clone_size: NA; cdr3_length: 15; j_call: TRBJ2-5; v_call: TRBV9; d_call: TRBD2
cdr3_aa: CASSHLNTEAFF; cdr3_nt: TGTGCCAGCAGTCACCTGAACACTGAAGCTTTCTTT; clone_size: NA; cdr3_length: 12; j_call: TRBJ1-1; v_call: TRBV11-2; d_call: NA
cdr3_aa: CSVPRQEVPNYGYTF; cdr3_nt: TGCAGCGTTCCTCGACAGGAGGTTCCTAACTATGGCTACACCTTC; clone_size: few; cdr3_length: 15; j_call: TRBJ1-2; v_call: TRBV29-1; d_call: NA
cdr3_aa: CASSPRGGANDYNEQFF; cdr3_nt: TGTGCCAGCAGCCCCAGGGGCGGAGCGAACGACTACAATGAGCAGTTCTTC; clone_size: NA; cdr3_length: 17; j_call: TRBJ2-1; v_call: TRBV9; d_call: NA
cdr3_aa: CASSLDRAETQYF; cdr3_nt: TGTGCCAGCAGCCTGGACAGGGCGGAGACCCAGTACTTC; clone_size: NA; cdr3_length: 13; j_call: TRBJ2-5; v_call: TRBV6-5; d_call: TRBD1
cdr3_aa: CASSSTSGRSNEQFF; cdr3_nt: TGTGCCAGCAGCTCAACTAGCGGAAGAAGCAATGAGCAGTTCTTC; clone_size: once; cdr3_length: 15; j_call: TRBJ2-1; v_call: TRBV11-2; d_call: TRBD2
cdr3_aa: CASSSLGGTIYF; cdr3_nt: TGTGCCAGCAGTTCCCTCGGAGGAACCATATATTTT; clone_size: NA; cdr3_length: 12; j_call: TRBJ1-3; v_call: TRBV6-5; d_call: NA
cdr3_aa: CASSQRGSTGELFF; cdr3_nt: TGTGCCAGCAGCCAACGCGGGAGCACCGGGGAGCTGTTTTTT; clone_size: NA; cdr3_length: 14; j_call: TRBJ2-2; v_call: TRBV3-1/TRBV3-2; d_call: TRBD2
cdr3_aa: CASSYGLDEKLFF; cdr3_nt: TGTGCCAGCAGTTACGGGTTAGATGAAAAACTGTTTTTT; clone_size: NA; cdr3_length: 13; j_call: TRBJ1-4; v_call: TRBV6-2/TRBV6-3; d_call: NA
cdr3_aa: CASSPISGSTYEQYF; cdr3_nt: TGTGCCAGCAGTCCGATTTCCGGGTCGACCTACGAGCAGTACTTC; clone_size: NA; cdr3_length: 15; j_call: TRBJ2-7; v_call: TRBV27; d_call: NA
cdr3_aa: CASSLTELAGAKFF; cdr3_nt: TGTGCCAGCAGTTTAACCGAGCTAGCGGGAGCCAAGTTCTTC; clone_size: NA; cdr3_length: 14; j_call: TRBJ2-1; v_call: TRBV28; d_call: TRBD2
cdr3_aa: CASSDREIEGAFF; cdr3_nt: TGTGCCAGCTCAGACAGGGAGATTGAGGGAGCTTTCTTT; clone_size: few; cdr3_length: 13; j_call: TRBJ1-1; v_call: TRBV18; d_call: TRBD1
cdr3_aa: CASSFGQELIYDQPQHF; cdr3_nt: TGTGCCAGTAGTTTTGGACAGGAACTAATATATGATCAGCCCCAGCATTTT; clone_size: NA; cdr3_length: 17; j_call: TRBJ1-5; v_call: TRBV19; d_call: TRBD1
cdr3_aa: CAGAVGPGNTEAFF; cdr3_nt: TGCGCCGGCGCCGTAGGTCCAGGGAACACTGAAGCTTTCTTT; clone_size: NA; cdr3_length: 14; j_call: TRBJ1-1; v_call: TRBV5-1; d_call: NA
cdr3_aa: CASSLGGQQYF; cdr3_nt: TGTGCCAGCAGTTTAGGGGGACAGCAGTACTTC; clone_size: NA; cdr3_length: 11; j_call: TRBJ2-5; v_call: TRBV27; d_call: TRBD1
cdr3_aa: CASSLNLGETQYF; cdr3_nt: TGTGCCAGCAGCTTGAACCTCGGAGAGACCCAGTACTTC; clone_size: few; cdr3_length: 13; j_call: TRBJ2-5; v_call: TRBV7-3; d_call: NA
cdr3_aa: CASKQGVWETQYF; cdr3_nt: TGTGCCAGCAAACAGGGGGTCTGGGAGACCCAGTACTTC; clone_size: NA; cdr3_length: 13; j_call: TRBJ2-5; v_call: TRBV12-3/TRBV12-4; d_call: TRBD1
cdr3_aa: CASSGPGQVNSPLHF; cdr3_nt: TGTGCCAGCAGTGGCCCGGGACAGGTTAATTCACCCCTCCACTTT; clone_size: once; cdr3_length: 15; j_call: TRBJ1-6; v_call: TRBV2; d_call: TRBD1
cdr3_aa: CASSFPGRQETQYF; cdr3_nt: TGTGCCAGCAGCTTTCCGGGACGGCAAGAGACCCAGTACTTC; clone_size: NA; cdr3_length: 14; j_call: TRBJ2-5; v_call: TRBV7-2; d_call: NA
cdr3_aa: CASTPDRGREKLFF; cdr3_nt: TGTGCCAGCACCCCGGACAGGGGGCGAGAAAAACTGTTTTTT; clone_size: NA; cdr3_length: 14; j_call: TRBJ1-4; v_call: TRBV11-2; d_call: TRBD1
cdr3_aa: CASSQGGNNQPQHF; cdr3_nt: TGTGCCAGCAGCCAAGGAGGGAACAATCAGCCCCAGCATTTT; clone_size: once; cdr3_length: 14; j_call: TRBJ1-5; v_call: TRBV3-1/TRBV3-2; d_call: NA
cdr3_aa: CATSGTSVQETQYF; cdr3_nt: TGTGCCACTTCCGGGACTAGCGTGCAAGAGACCCAGTACTTC; clone_size: NA; cdr3_length: 14; j_call: TRBJ2-5; v_call: TRBV18; d_call: TRBD2